This passage covers 12 T cell receptor beta chains from one sample sequenced in a study of cytomegalovirus exposure and HLA in healthy donors. Primers for the PCR totalled 60 Vbeta and 13 Jbeta. Data came from immunoSEQ multiplex PCR; TCRdb stores just in-frame clones and leaves some out. The sample records 100,000 to 120,000 clones, under 85% being singletons. The source material was PBMCs. Receptors originate from a man under 40 in good health and CMV-seropositive.

This clone has only one observation. This chain joins TRBV5-6 and TRBJ2-1; 9 bases fit TRBD2. Per the germline V gene, CDR1 is SGHDT and CDR2 is YYEEEE. This CDR3 region has 14 residues. With 4 bases clipped from V and 6 bases from J, the junction kept 5 bases outside the gene matches. CDR3 coding DNA: TGTGCCAGCAGCGCGGGACTAGCCTCCAATGAGCAGTTCTTC. It codes for CASSAGLASNEQFF. Supplemented by reference TRBV5-6 and TRBJ2-1, the full variable domain reads DAGVTQSPTHLIKTRGQQVTLRCSPKSGHDTVSWYQQALGQGPQFIFQYYEEEERQRGNFPDRFSGHQFPNYSSELNVNALLLGDSALYLCASSAGLASNEQFFGPGTRLTVL.

CDR3 loop: CASSRTGQGKFEQFF. The CDR3 nucleotides read TGTGCCAGCAGCCGGACGGGACAGGGGAAATTTGAGCAGTTCTTC. J is TRBJ2-1 and V is TRBV6-6; TRBD1 agrees at 10 bases. The ends lost 6 bases at V and 9 bases at J; junction bases unmatched: 11. Looked up from germline, CDR1 is MNHNY and CDR2 is SVGAGI (reference sequence). This CDR3 has 15 amino acids.

The CDR3 DNA is TGCGCCAGCAGCTCGATCACATTACAGGGCCGGTTGGGCTATGGCTACACCTTC. It is translated as CASSSITLQGRLGYGYTF. J is TRBJ1-2 and V is TRBV5-1, with D perhaps TRBD1 (6 bases). The V and J ends lost 3 bases and 4 bases respectively, with 25 bases between them. This CDR3 spans 18 amino acids. Germline-derived CDR1 and CDR2 are SGHRS and YFSETQ.

The chain carries TRBV27 and TRBJ2-5; D is perhaps TRBD2 (5 bases). The V end was cut by 3 bases, the J end by 7 bases, with 12 bases between. Germline-derived CDR1 and CDR2 are MNHEY and SMNVEV (reference sequence). This CDR3 region has 13 residues. CDR3 protein: CASSLRRGGTQYF. The CDR3 coding sequence is TGTGCCAGCAGTTTGCGCCGAGGAGGGACCCAGTACTTC.

This clone appeared a few times. The chain has TRBV4-2 and TRBJ1-2, with D possibly matching TRBD1 (6 bases). The CDR3 consists of 16 residues. Per germline, CDR1 LGHNA and CDR2 YNFKEQ. The V gene lost 0 bases and the J gene lost 3 bases, with 14 bases spanning the gap. The CDR3 DNA reads TGTGCCAGCAGCCAAGAAAACAGGGACCTTTACTATGGCTACACCTTC. Protein sequence: CASSQENRDLYYGYTF.

This chain links TRBV5-1 with TRBJ1-2; 9 bases map to TRBD1. This CDR3 comprises 18 residues. V gave up 0 bases and J gave up 3 bases; unmatched junction bases: 12. From germline, CDR1 is SGHRS and CDR2 YFSETQ. The CDR3 spells CASSLALVQGAKDYGYTF. The CDR3 bases are TGCGCCAGCAGCTTGGCCCTAGTACAGGGGGCGAAGGACTATGGCTACACCTTC. The full variable domain, with the rest looked up from reference TRBV5-1 and TRBJ1-2, is KAGVTQTPRYLIKTRGQQVTLSCSPISGHRSVSWYQQTPGQGLQFLFEYFSETQRNKGNFPGRFSGRQFSNSRSEMNVSTLELGDSALYLCASSLALVQGAKDYGYTFGSGTRLTVV.

J is TRBJ1-5 and V is TRBV21-1. TRBV21-1 is termed a pseudogene. This CDR3 has 16 residues. For the CDR3, the DNA is TGTGCCAGCAGCTGGGAGGGGGTAAGTGGCAATCAGCCCCAGCATTTT. This gives the protein CASSWEGVSGNQPQHF.

This clone was observed a few times. The rearrangement links TRBV2 to TRBJ1-1; 10 nucleotides match TRBD1. Germline V lookup: CDR1 SNHLY, CDR2 FYNNEI. V lost 8 bases to trimming and J lost 6 bases; unmatched junction nucleotides: 18. The CDR3 runs 17 residues. In DNA form, the CDR3 reads TGTGCCAGCGTCATTCCGGGACAGGGGCTCCTATGGTCTGAAGCTTTCTTT. Its protein product is CASVIPGQGLLWSEAFF. The whole variable domain, remainder taken from reference TRBV2 and TRBJ1-1, is EPEVTQTPSHQVTQMGQEVILRCVPISNHLYFYWYRQILGQKVEFLVSFYNNEISEKSEIFDDQFSVERPDGSNFTLKIRSTKLEDSAMYFCASVIPGQGLLWSEAFFGQGTRLTVV.

The chain links TRBV30 to TRBJ1-2; TRBD1 agrees at 11 bases. Per germline, CDR1 GTSNPN and CDR2 SVGIG (reference sequence). The junction had 7 bases not matched to a gene; V was cut back by 2 bases and J by 5 bases. The CDR3 is 15 amino acids. CDR3 sequence reads: CAWSPGQGVIYGYTF. DNA of the CDR3: TGTGCCTGGAGTCCGGGACAGGGGGTTATTTATGGCTACACCTTC.

A few counts support this clone. The rearrangement joins TRBV4-1 to TRBJ1-2; D gene uncertain. Trimming left V 0 bases short and J 4 bases short, with 9 bases between. The germline V gene encodes CDR1 MGHRA and CDR2 YSYEKL. The CDR3 extends over 14 amino acids. DNA of the CDR3: TGCGCCAGCAGCCAAGAACACAACACCTATGGCTACACCTTC. This sequence encodes CASSQEHNTYGYTF.

This rearrangement joins TRBV5-4 to TRBJ2-7; perhaps TRBD1 as D (6 bases). This CDR3 comprises 12 residues. Germline-derived CDR1 and CDR2 are SGHNT and YYREEE (reference sequence). Trimming pared 4 bases from V and 6 bases from J, leaving 11 bases between. The CDR3 loop is CASSVDRSEQYF. CDR3 sequence (DNA): TGTGCCAGCAGCGTTGACAGGTCCGAGCAGTACTTC.

CDR3: CASSLMGQGARGEQFF. CDR3 nucleotide sequence: TGTGCCAGCAGCTTAATGGGACAGGGGGCGCGAGGTGAGCAGTTCTTC. The chain recombines TRBV7-2 with TRBJ2-1, with TRBD1 matching over 12 bases. V lost 2 bases and J lost 9; bases outside the gene matches: 8. Germline CDR1 SGHTA, CDR2 FQGNSA. The CDR3 extends over 16 amino acids.